The rows below give T cell receptor beta chains drawn from one sample of a study of shared clonotypes between healthy human individuals. The table came from immunoSEQ multiplex PCR; TCRdb's copy has only in-frame clones and leaves some out. The table records 1.5 million to 2.5 million clones, approximately 94% of them present only once. Material for sequencing was naive CD8+ T cells sorted from blood. These receptors were collected from a man aged 18 to 30 in good health. Both conserved end residues are part of each CDR3. The D gene is left open where the match is weak. A row's size may be missing; if present it is once, few, many or a size class.

cdr3_nt cdr3_aa d_call v_call clone_size j_call
TGCAGCGTTGCCCCTAACTATGGCTACACCTTC CSVAPNYGYTF - TRBV29-1 - TRBJ1-2
TGTGCCAGCCGGGACAGGTTAGATCAGCCCCAGCATTTT CASRDRLDQPQHF TRBD1 TRBV2 - TRBJ1-5
TGTGCCTGGAGTGTTGGGCACCTACAGGGGGCGCCCACAGATACGCAGTATTTT CAWSVGHLQGAPTDTQYF TRBD1 TRBV30 - TRBJ2-3
TGCGCCAGCAGCAGTACTAGCGGCTCCTACGAGCAGTACTTC CASSSTSGSYEQYF TRBD2 TRBV5-1 - TRBJ2-7
TGTGCCAGCAGCTCCCGAATAGGTCCGACCTATACTGAAGCTTTCTTT CASSSRIGPTYTEAFF - TRBV5-8 - TRBJ1-1
TGTGCCAGTAGTATAGCTATGAACACTGAAGCTTTCTTT CASSIAMNTEAFF - TRBV19 few TRBJ1-1
TGTGCCAGCAGTTTGACTATCTCCTACGAGCAGTACTTC CASSLTISYEQYF - TRBV28 - TRBJ2-7
TGTGCCAGCAGAACACTAGCGGGGTCCGCGGATACGCAGTATTTT CASRTLAGSADTQYF TRBD2 TRBV6-5 - TRBJ2-3
TGTGCCAGCAGTTTATGGGCTAGCGGAGACTTATTCAATGAGCAGTTCTTC CASSLWASGDLFNEQFF TRBD2 TRBV27 - TRBJ2-1
TGCGCCAGCAGCTTATACAGGGGTGAGACCCAGTACTTC CASSLYRGETQYF TRBD1 TRBV5-1 - TRBJ2-5
TGTGCCAGTAGTATCTATCGGGACATCTCCTACGAGCAGTACTTC CASSIYRDISYEQYF - TRBV19 once TRBJ2-7
TGTCCAACATACGCAGATACGCAGTATTTT CPTYADTQYF - TRBV6-4 - TRBJ2-3
TGTGCCAGCACCCAAGGGGGGACTAGCATCTACGAGCAGTACTTC CASTQGGTSIYEQYF TRBD2 TRBV2 - TRBJ2-7
TGCGCCAGCAGCCAAGGACTCCGCACAGATACGCAGTATTTT CASSQGLRTDTQYF - TRBV4-1 once TRBJ2-3
TGTGCCAGCAGCTTAAGTAACGGGGGCGAGCAGTACTTC CASSLSNGGEQYF - TRBV5-4 - TRBJ2-7
TGTGCCAGCAGCTTAACTAGCTCACCTTACGAGCGGTACTTC CASSLTSSPYERYF - TRBV7-9 - TRBJ2-7
TGTGCCAGCAGCTCCCCCCGGACAGGGAGGGACCCTGAAGCTTTCTTT CASSSPRTGRDPEAFF TRBD1 TRBV7-9 - TRBJ1-1
TGTGCCAGCAGCCTACAGGGCCTCTACAGGGAGCAGTACTTC CASSLQGLYREQYF - TRBV28 - TRBJ2-7
TGTGCCAGCAGCGTGGGACAAGAAGGCCATCAGCCCCAGCATTTT CASSVGQEGHQPQHF - TRBV5-6 - TRBJ1-5
TGTGCCAGCAGCTTGTGGCAGGGGATTGAAGCTTTCTTT CASSLWQGIEAFF - TRBV5-6 - TRBJ1-1
TGCGCCAGCAGCTTGGACGGGGGTTCCTACGAGCAGTACTTC CASSLDGGSYEQYF - TRBV5-1 once TRBJ2-7
TGTGCTAGCAGTGTAGCGGGCACTTACAATGAGCAGTTCTTC CASSVAGTYNEQFF TRBD2 TRBV7-7 - TRBJ2-1
TGTGCCAGCAGCCCGGGACTTACGGAGGGCTACACCTTC CASSPGLTEGYTF - TRBV5-6 - TRBJ1-2
TGTGCCAGCAGCCCAGGGCGGGAGCAGTACTTC CASSPGREQYF - TRBV14 - TRBJ2-7
TGTGCCAGCAGCTTAGGAGGCCAATCCTACGAGCAGTACTTC CASSLGGQSYEQYF - TRBV13 - TRBJ2-7
TGTGCCAGCAGCGGGAACACGGGACAGGGCTACACCGGGGAGCTGTTTTTT CASSGNTGQGYTGELFF TRBD1 TRBV9 - TRBJ2-2
TGTGCCATCAGTGATCGCCTTTTAGCTCAAGGGGACGAGCAGTACTTC CAISDRLLAQGDEQYF - TRBV10-3 - TRBJ2-7
TGTGCCAGCACGGGGGGCCCTAGCACAGATACGCAGTATTTT CASTGGPSTDTQYF - TRBV7-9 - TRBJ2-3
TGCGCCAGCAGCCCAGGGGGACAGGGAGCCTACGAGCAGTACTTC CASSPGGQGAYEQYF TRBD1 TRBV4-1 once TRBJ2-7
TGTGCCAGCAGTTACTCCACAGGGGAGTATAACTATGGCTACACCTTC CASSYSTGEYNYGYTF TRBD1 TRBV6-5 - TRBJ1-2
TGTGCCAGCAGCGTAGACTTGGTGGGGGACACTGAAGCTTTCTTT CASSVDLVGDTEAFF - TRBV9 once TRBJ1-1
TGTGCCAGCAGCAAAGCGAGGAATGAGCAGTTCTTC CASSKARNEQFF - TRBV6-1 - TRBJ2-1
TGCGCCAGCAGTGAGCGGTGGCAGGGGATCTATGGCTACACCTTC CASSERWQGIYGYTF - TRBV10-2 - TRBJ1-2
TGCGCCAGCAGCGAACCACAGGGAAGGACTGAAGCTTTCTTT CASSEPQGRTEAFF - TRBV5-1 - TRBJ1-1
TGTGCCAGCAGTCTCAGGACAGTAGAAAAACTGTTTTTT CASSLRTVEKLFF - TRBV28 - TRBJ1-4
TGTGCAAGTCGATGGGGCAGGGGGGATTCAAGCTCCTATAATTCACCCCTCCACTTT CASRWGRGDSSSYNSPLHF - TRBV12-2 - TRBJ1-6
TGTGCCAGCAGTTTAACAGGGACCCACTACGAGCAGTACTTC CASSLTGTHYEQYF - TRBV27 - TRBJ2-7
TGTGCCATCAGTGAAGGGAGGGATGATGAAGCTTTCTTT CAISEGRDDEAFF - TRBV10-3 - TRBJ1-1
TGCAGCGTTGAACCGAACAATGAGCAGTTCTTC CSVEPNNEQFF - TRBV29-1 - TRBJ2-1
TGTGCCAGCAGCTTAGGACAGGGGAGGAGTACTGAAGCTTTCTTT CASSLGQGRSTEAFF TRBD1 TRBV7-3 once TRBJ1-1
TGTGCCAGCAGCGGTATACTAGCGGGAGGAATGGATACGCAGTATTTT CASSGILAGGMDTQYF TRBD2 TRBV9 - TRBJ2-3
TGCAGTGCTAGCAACGGCGAAAAACTGTTTTTT CSASNGEKLFF - TRBV20-1 once TRBJ1-4
TGTGCCAGTAAGGGTGAACCCTACGAGCAGTACTTC CASKGEPYEQYF - TRBV19 - TRBJ2-7
TGTGCCAGCTGTCCGCCGGGGACAGCCTATGGTTTCTATGGCTACACCTTC CASCPPGTAYGFYGYTF TRBD1 TRBV13 - TRBJ1-2
TGTGCCAGCAGCTTGGATGGAGGCTACAATGAGCAGTTCTTC CASSLDGGYNEQFF - TRBV7-2 once TRBJ2-1
TGTGCCAGCAGCTTAGGGGGGTACCAAGAGACCCAGTACTTC CASSLGGYQETQYF - TRBV7-9 - TRBJ2-5